This passage covers 30 T cell receptor beta chains from one sample sequenced in a study of cytomegalovirus exposure and HLA in healthy donors. PCR primers comprised 60 Vbeta and 13 Jbeta primers. Method: immunoSEQ multiplex PCR; TCRdb's copy keeps in-frame clones and lacks some. The sample holds over 130,000 clones; 55% to 70% are singletons and the top ten take 7% to 8.5%. Input material: PBMCs. All receptors derive from a woman between 55 and 75 years old in good health and CMV-seropositive.

The rearrangement links TRBV7-2 to TRBJ1-2; a possible D gene is TRBD1 (5 bases). Trimming removed 3 bases at V and 3 bases at J, with 14 bases between. From germline, CDR1 is SGHTA and CDR2 FQGNSA. This CDR3 is 15 amino acids long. Here the CDR3 DNA reads TGTGCCAGCAGCTTTAAATCGGGGACTCACTATGGCTACACCTTC. It yields the protein CASSFKSGTHYGYTF.

CDR3 sequence: CASSALAGGITDTQYF. The CDR3 nucleotides are TGTGCCAGCAGCGCCCTAGCGGGAGGAATCACAGATACGCAGTATTTT. V gene TRBV7-3 combines with J gene TRBJ2-3, with 11 nucleotides matching TRBD2. Trimming removed 5 bases from V and 2 bases from J; junction bases left unmatched: 6. This CDR3 is built from 16 residues. Germline lookup yields CDR1 SGHTA and CDR2 FQGTGA.

V usage is TRBV5-1 and J usage is TRBJ2-3; D possibly corresponds to TRBD2 (6 bases). V lost 1 base and J lost 2, with 17 bases in between. The CDR3 has 17 residues. Germline CDR1 and CDR2: SGHRS and YFSETQ. The CDR3 DNA is TGCGCCAGCAGCTTGAAGGGGTCGGGGGACCACACAGATACGCAGTATTTT. It encodes CASSLKGSGDHTDTQYF.

The V call is TRBV29-1, the J call TRBJ1-2; D remains unclear. V was trimmed by 0 bases and J by 3 bases, leaving 17 bases between them. This CDR3 has 16 residues. From germline, CDR1 is SQVTM and CDR2 ANQGSEA. CDR3 nucleotides: TGCAGCGTTGAAGATCCACCAGAAATTACCTACTATGGCTACACCTTC. It is translated as CSVEDPPEITYYGYTF.

This clone was seen more than once but under ten times. Other DNA sequences within the sample encode an identical CDR3. The genes are TRBV7-9 and TRBJ2-3; 7 nucleotides agree with TRBD2. The V gene's germline CDR1 is SEHNR and CDR2 FQNEAQ (reference sequence). Losses at the gene ends were 4 bases for V and 10 bases for J; bases not matched to a gene: 8. CDR3 length: 13 amino acids. CDR3 loop: CASSSKPTSPQYF. CDR3 DNA: TGTGCCAGCAGCTCTAAACCGACTAGCCCGCAGTATTTT.

The rearrangement uses TRBV6-1 and TRBJ2-1; the D is unclear. V was shortened by 6 bases and J by 4 bases, with 10 bases between the two germline ends. The CDR3 has 13 residues. Per germline, CDR1 MNHNS and CDR2 SASEGT. CDR3 loop: CASRVQLYNEQFF. CDR3 nucleotides: TGTGCCAGCAGAGTACAGCTTTACAATGAGCAGTTCTTC.

The CDR3 protein is CASSITFSNTEAFF. The CDR3 DNA follows: TGTGCCAGTAGTATAACATTCAGTAACACTGAAGCTTTCTTT. This chain uses TRBV19 with TRBJ1-1; D uncertain. The germline gives CDR1 LNHDA, CDR2 SQIVND (reference sequence). The CDR3 loop spans 14 amino acids. V gave up 2 bases and J gave up 2 bases, with 9 bases separating them.

V usage is TRBV29-1 and J usage is TRBJ1-1; TRBD1 matches at 10 bases. After removal of 1 base from V and 4 bases from J, the junction contained 0 bases not matched to a gene. Germline V gives CDR1 SQVTM, CDR2 ANQGSEA. The CDR3 has 13 amino acids. This CDR3 reads CSVEGQGATEAFF. For the CDR3, the DNA is TGCAGCGTTGAAGGACAGGGGGCCACTGAAGCTTTCTTT.

This clone was seen at least ten times. This rearrangement joins TRBV5-4 to TRBJ1-2; 10 nucleotides align to TRBD1. After removal of 0 bases from V and 4 bases from J, the junction contained 0 bases not matched to a gene. Germline values: CDR1 SGHNT, CDR2 YYREEE (reference sequence). This CDR3 is built from 14 residues. The CDR3 sequence is CASSLGDRGYGYTF. CDR3 DNA: TGTGCCAGCAGCTTGGGGGACAGGGGCTATGGCTACACCTTC.

This clone has just a few counts. V gene TRBV5-5 combines with J gene TRBJ1-2; 9 nucleotides match TRBD1. After removal of 4 bases from V and 5 bases from J, the junction contained 6 bases not matched to a gene. There are 14 residues in the CDR3. CDR1 SGHKS and CDR2 YYEKEE come from the germline V gene (reference sequence). The CDR3 sequence: CASSPGGQGYGYTF. As DNA, the CDR3 is TGTGCCAGCAGCCCCGGAGGACAGGGGTATGGCTACACCTTC.

This rearrangement joins TRBV13 to TRBJ2-5, with D maybe TRBD2 (6 bases). The V end was cut by 3 bases, the J end by 4 bases, with 15 bases between. This CDR3 has 15 residues. The germline CDR1 and CDR2 sequences are PRHDT and FYEKMQ (reference sequence). CDR3 nucleotide sequence: TGTGCCAGCAGCTTCTACGGTCAGGAGGGAGAGACCCAGTACTTC. Its protein is CASSFYGQEGETQYF.

V is TRBV7-9 and J is TRBJ2-1; TRBD1 is a possible D gene (5 bases). Germline V gene data show CDR1 as SEHNR and CDR2 as FQNEAQ (reference sequence). CDR3 length: 18 residues. Trimming pared 2 bases from V and 0 bases from J, leaving 17 bases between. The DNA of the CDR3 is TGTGCCAGCAGCTTAAGGGGAAGAGTCGCGAGCTCCTACAATGAGCAGTTCTTC. Residues: CASSLRGRVASSYNEQFF.

The chain employs TRBV7-3 and TRBJ2-5, with a possible D match to TRBD2 (5 bases). With the DNA end fitting TRBJ2-7 better, the J assignment may be wrong. This CDR3 has 13 residues. Germline values: CDR1 SGHTA, CDR2 FQGTGA. The CDR3: CASSLGLRDEQYF. The CDR3 bases are TGTGCCAGCAGCTTAGGACTGCGGGACGAGCAGTACTTC.

This chain joins TRBV7-3 and TRBJ2-3; 7 bases agree with TRBD2. Germline V gene sequence: CDR1 SGHTA, CDR2 FQGTGA. This CDR3 has 13 residues. V lost 3 bases to trimming and J lost 3 bases; unmatched junction nucleotides: 0. The CDR3 reads CASSFGRTDTQYF. The DNA of the CDR3 is TGTGCCAGCAGCTTCGGGAGGACAGATACGCAGTATTTT.

The chain is built from TRBV7-9 and TRBJ2-7, with 8 nucleotides matching TRBD1. Looked up from germline, CDR1 is SEHNR and CDR2 is FQNEAQ (reference sequence). Trimming cost V 1 base and J 5 bases; bases outside gene matches: 4. The CDR3 has 14 amino acids. The CDR3 spells CASSLGQGKNEQYF. The CDR3 DNA follows: TGTGCCAGCAGCTTAGGACAGGGGAAAAACGAGCAGTACTTC.

V and J are TRBV28 and TRBJ2-7; perhaps TRBD1 as D (6 bases). V was cut by 6 bases and J by 4 bases, with 16 bases left in between. The CDR3 length is 14 residues. Looked up from germline, CDR1 is MDHEN and CDR2 is SYDVKM. CDR3 sequence reads: CASSRQDEMYEQYF. The CDR3, as DNA: TGTGCCAGCAGCCGACAGGACGAAATGTACGAGCAGTACTTC.

The gene calls are TRBV9 and TRBJ1-6; possible D gene TRBD1, 6 bases. This CDR3 has 14 amino acids. Trimming shortened V by 0 bases and J by 8 bases, and 9 bases separated the two germline ends. From germline, CDR1 is SGDLS and CDR2 YYNGEE. The CDR3 here is CASSVDREDSPLHF. The CDR3, as DNA: TGTGCCAGCAGCGTAGACAGGGAAGATTCACCCCTCCACTTT. Complete variable domain (other parts from reference TRBV9 and TRBJ1-6): DSGVTQTPKHLITATGQRVTLRCSPRSGDLSVYWYQQSLDQGLQFLIQYYNGEERAKGNILERFSAQQFPDLHSELNLSSLELGDSALYFCASSVDREDSPLHFGNGTRLTVT.

This clone was seen only a few times. The chain joins TRBV10-2 to TRBJ1-1; 7 bases are shared with TRBD1. Germline V gene lookup returns CDR1 WSHSY and CDR2 SAAADI. V was clipped by 5 bases and J by 5 bases; unmatched bases: 2. This CDR3 has 12 residues. The CDR3 is CASSTGETEAFF. The CDR3 DNA sequence: TGCGCCAGCAGTACAGGGGAAACTGAAGCTTTCTTT.

The V gene is TRBV6-1, the J gene TRBJ2-1; 8 nucleotides agree with TRBD2. Germline CDR1 reads MNHNS; CDR2 reads SASEGT. Unmatched junction bases numbered 8, after V lost 6 bases and J lost 4 bases. CDR3 size: 15 residues. The CDR3 coding sequence is TGTGCCAGCAGGGTCAGCGGGAGTACTTACAATGAGCAGTTCTTC. This encodes CASRVSGSTYNEQFF.

This chain connects TRBV5-1 to TRBJ1-5; no clear D gene. Trimming removed 0 bases at V and 7 bases at J, with 14 bases between. The V gene's germline CDR1 is SGHRS and CDR2 YFSETQ. The CDR3 is 15 amino acids. In DNA, the CDR3 is TGCGCCAGCAGCTTGGAGGCGGGCCCAACGCAGCCCCAGCATTTT. As protein: CASSLEAGPTQPQHF. The full variable domain, completed using reference TRBV5-1 and TRBJ1-5, is KAGVTQTPRYLIKTRGQQVTLSCSPISGHRSVSWYQQTPGQGLQFLFEYFSETQRNKGNFPGRFSGRQFSNSRSEMNVSTLELGDSALYLCASSLEAGPTQPQHFGDGTRLSIL.

This clone appeared a single time. This chain uses TRBV30 with TRBJ1-1, with D possibly matching TRBD1 (6 bases). The V and J ends lost 7 bases and 0 bases respectively, with 12 bases between them. The V gene's germline CDR1 is GTSNPN and CDR2 SVGIG (reference sequence). CDR3 size: 13 residues. This chain's CDR3 is CAFSGQMNTEAFF. The CDR3 bases are TGTGCCTTTTCGGGACAAATGAACACTGAAGCTTTCTTT.

The rearrangement uses TRBV15 and TRBJ2-5, with D tentatively TRBD1 (5 bases). Germline assignment: CDR1 LNHNV and CDR2 YYDKDF (reference sequence). Trimming removed 0 bases from V and 2 bases from J, with 7 bases in between. The CDR3 has 14 residues. CDR3 sequence reads: CATSREAGQETQYF. The DNA of the CDR3 is TGTGCCACCAGCAGAGAGGCAGGGCAAGAGACCCAGTACTTC.

This clone occurred once. The chain is built from TRBV7-9 and TRBJ1-2, with D perhaps matching TRBD1 (5 bases). The V gene's germline CDR1 is SEHNR and CDR2 FQNEAQ (reference sequence). The V and J ends lost 7 bases and 3 bases respectively, with 12 bases between them. The CDR3 is 13 amino acids. Here the CDR3 DNA reads TGTGCCAGCACCGTGTGGGGGGACTATGGCTACACCTTC. It codes for CASTVWGDYGYTF.

V gene TRBV7-2 combines with J gene TRBJ2-1, with D perhaps matching TRBD2 (5 bases). This CDR3 region has 14 residues. V was trimmed by 1 base and J by 8 bases, leaving 12 bases between them. The germline gives CDR1 SGHTA, CDR2 FQGNSA. The chain's CDR3 is CASSLVLASDEQFF. CDR3 bases: TGTGCCAGCAGCTTAGTCTTAGCGAGCGATGAGCAGTTCTTC.

The V call is TRBV7-7, the J call TRBJ2-4, with 11 bases that match TRBD2. CDR3 length: 13 residues. The germline CDR1 and CDR2 sequences are SSHAT and FNYEAQ (reference sequence). The DNA of the CDR3 is TGTGCTAGCGGGGGGGGGCTTGGGGACATTCAGTACTTC. Its translation: CASGGGLGDIQYF. Supplemented by reference TRBV7-7 and TRBJ2-4, the full variable domain reads GAGVSQSPRYKVTKRGQDVTLRCDPISSHATLYWYQQALGQGPEFLTYFNYEAQPDKSGLPSDRFSAERPEGSISTLTIQRTEQRDSAMYRCASGGGLGDIQYFGAGTRLSVL.

This clone was recorded once. The chain carries TRBV7-9 and TRBJ1-1, with 8 bases matching TRBD1. This CDR3 is 16 amino acids long. The V segment lost 1 base and the J segment 7 bases; nucleotides outside the gene matches: 11. Germline CDR1 is SEHNR and CDR2 is FQNEAQ (reference sequence). The CDR3 protein is CASSLGGTGYENEAFF. CDR3 sequence (DNA): TGTGCCAGCAGCTTAGGGGGGACAGGATACGAAAATGAAGCTTTCTTT.

The chain joins TRBV4-3 to TRBJ2-1; TRBD2 agrees at 7 bases. V shed 3 bases and J 8 bases; nucleotides not matched to a gene: 16. Germline CDR1 is LGHNA and CDR2 is YSLEER. This CDR3 is built from 17 residues. In nucleotides, the CDR3 is TGCGCCAGCAGCCACCCTAGCGGCAGGACCTTTGGGGATGAGCAGTTCTTC. Translated, it gives CASSHPSGRTFGDEQFF.

V is TRBV19 and J is TRBJ2-7, with 7 bases lining up with TRBD1. The germline gives CDR1 LNHDA, CDR2 SQIVND (reference sequence). The CDR3 spans 13 residues. The ends lost 5 bases at V and 6 bases at J; junction bases unmatched: 7. CDR3 residues: CASSRQGVGEQYF. CDR3 DNA sequence: TGTGCCAGTAGTCGGCAGGGGGTTGGCGAGCAGTACTTC.

The chain uses TRBV19 and TRBJ1-2; possible D gene TRBD1, 6 bases. CDR3 size: 13 residues. V lost 7 bases and J 6 bases, leaving 15 bases between the germline ends. Germline V gives CDR1 LNHDA, CDR2 SQIVND (reference sequence). CDR3 DNA sequence: TGTGCCAGTACTTTTCGGGGGGCTGATGGCTACACCTTC. Its protein product is CASTFRGADGYTF.

This clone was observed a few times. The J gene is TRBJ2-4, the V gene TRBV29-1, with D tentatively TRBD2 (5 bases). The germline gives CDR1 SQVTM, CDR2 ANQGSEA. The CDR3 covers 17 residues. The V end lost 1 base, the J end lost 7 bases, and 23 bases lay between the germline ends. The CDR3 region has the DNA TGCAGCGTTGAAGTCCCCTCCCGGGGTGGTGGTTGGAACATTCAGTACTTC. Its translation: CSVEVPSRGGGWNIQYF.